These 15 T cell receptor beta chains were all obtained from the same sample, sequenced in a study of shared clonotypes between healthy human individuals (dated by TCRdb to the early 2020s). Libraries were built with the immunoSEQ multiplex PCR assay. TCRdb holds this immuneACCESS table with in-frame rearrangements only. Some clones are missing; in checked studies, unresolved V genes explain under half, and the rest has no known cause. The sample table contains millions of clones; only one count was recorded for 85% to 95% of them. 0.13% to 0.15% of the sample is in the top ten clones. Sequenced material: naive CD4+ T cells sorted from blood. The sample's cell subset or site label is to be understood as: CD45RA+ positively selected. These receptors were taken from a young man in good health.

The V and J genes are TRBV28 and TRBJ1-5; D ambiguous. The CDR3 has 15 amino acids. From germline, CDR1 is MDHEN and CDR2 SYDVKM. Trimming pared 4 bases from V and 0 bases from J, leaving 10 bases between. This CDR3 reads CASSSPRSSNQPQHF. CDR3 DNA: TGTGCCAGCAGTTCCCCCCGCAGTAGCAATCAGCCCCAGCATTTT.

Regarding this clone: Other nucleotide sequences in the sample specify the same CDR3. This sequence joins TRBV5-1 and TRBJ1-2; 7 nucleotides match TRBD1. Germline V CDR1 and CDR2: SGHRS, YFSETQ. The CDR3 is 13 residues long. V shed 0 bases, J shed 9 bases, and the junction held 5 bases outside the gene matches. CDR3 coding DNA: TGCGCCAGCAGCTTGGTGTCAGGGGGAAGCTACACCTTC. Translation gives CASSLVSGGSYTF.

In regard to this clone: Other DNA sequences in the sample encode the same CDR3. The chain carries TRBV7-2 and TRBJ1-6; the D gene is possibly TRBD1 (5 bases). V lost 2 bases and J lost 7, with 9 bases in between. There are 14 residues in the CDR3. Germline loops: CDR1 SGHTA, CDR2 FQGNSA. The CDR3 DNA is TGTGCCAGCAGCTTACAGGGATCGAATTCACCCCTCCACTTT. Its protein product is CASSLQGSNSPLHF.

The CDR3 nucleotides read TGCGCCAGCAGCCCCGAAGTAAGGGCGCGGGGAGAGACCCAGTACTTC. Its translation: CASSPEVRARGETQYF. The chain couples TRBV5-1 to TRBJ2-5, with D possibly TRBD2 on 6 matching bases. The CDR3 runs 16 residues. The germline V and J ends were trimmed by 4 bases and 4 bases, with 20 bases remaining between them. CDR1 SGHRS and CDR2 YFSETQ come from the germline V gene.

The chain is built from TRBV7-9 and TRBJ2-2; no definite D call. Germline CDR1 reads SEHNR; CDR2 reads FQNEAQ (reference sequence). The CDR3 spans 15 residues. V lost 7 bases to trimming and J lost 6 bases, with 18 bases between them. CDR3 coding DNA: TGTGCCAGCAACCTAGGTCTTGAGTCGTCCGGGGAGCTGTTTTTT. Its translation is CASNLGLESSGELFF.

The CDR3 sequence: CASSTGTSGGYEQYF. In nucleotides, the CDR3 is TGTGCCAGCAGCACCGGGACTAGCGGGGGATACGAGCAGTACTTC. J is TRBJ2-7 and V is TRBV7-9; 14 bases fit TRBD2. The V and J ends lost 5 bases and 4 bases, in that order; junction bases with no gene match: 4. Germline lookup yields CDR1 SEHNR and CDR2 FQNEAQ (reference sequence). The CDR3 is made up of 15 amino acids.

This chain joins TRBV18 and TRBJ1-1, with no clear D. The germline V and J ends were trimmed by 4 bases and 11 bases, with 20 bases remaining between them. This CDR3 is 14 amino acids long. The germline CDR1 and CDR2 sequences are KGHSH and LQKENI. CDR3 bases: TGTGCCAGCTCACTCACGACGGATCACGTCTTGGCTTTCTTT. Encoded protein: CASSLTTDHVLAFF.

The chain couples TRBV7-8 to TRBJ2-7; D might be TRBD1 (6 bases). Between the trimmed V and J ends, which lost 0 bases and 2 bases, there was a span of 14 bases. CDR3 length: 16 amino acids. The germline V gene has CDR1 SGHVS and CDR2 FQNEAQ. In nucleotides, the CDR3 is TGTGCCAGCAGCTTAGCCCAACAGGGTAGGCCCTACGAGCAGTACTTC. It codes for CASSLAQQGRPYEQYF. The full variable domain, in which reference TRBV7-8 and TRBJ2-7 provide the parts outside the CDR3, is GAGVSQSPRYKVAKRGQDVALRCDPISGHVSLFWYQQALGQGPEFLTYFQNEAQLDKSGLPSDRFFAERPEGSVSTLKIQRTQQEDSAVYLCASSLAQQGRPYEQYFGPGTRLTVT.

The chain joins TRBV2 to TRBJ2-6; 7 positions match TRBD1. Germline V CDR1 and CDR2: SNHLY, FYNNEI. This CDR3 is 18 amino acids long. Trimming removed 3 bases from V and 0 bases from J; junction bases left unmatched: 8. The CDR3 region is CASSEARDSYSGANVLTF. The DNA of the CDR3 is TGTGCCAGCAGTGAGGCCCGGGACAGCTACTCTGGGGCCAACGTCCTGACTTTC.

Concerning this clone itself: Other DNA sequences in this specimen translate into the identical CDR3. J is TRBJ2-5 and V is TRBV5-4; D remains unclear. CDR3 length: 12 amino acids. From germline, CDR1 is SGHNT and CDR2 YYREEE (reference sequence). V was cut by 0 bases and J by 2 bases, with 2 bases left in between. The CDR3 spells CASSLGQETQYF. Written as DNA, the CDR3 is TGTGCCAGCAGCTTGGGACAAGAGACCCAGTACTTC.

V and J are TRBV28 and TRBJ2-7; tentatively, D is TRBD2 (6 bases). This CDR3 is built from 15 residues. Germline V lookup: CDR1 MDHEN, CDR2 SYDVKM. V gave up 7 bases and J gave up 5 bases, with 21 bases separating them. The CDR3 here is CASNSMGGRSNEQYF. The CDR3 DNA reads as TGTGCCAGCAACTCCATGGGGGGAAGGTCGAACGAGCAGTACTTC.

The J gene is TRBJ2-3, the V gene TRBV6-5, with TRBD1 as a possible D gene (6 bases). The CDR3 consists of 15 residues. Trimming took 5 bases from V and 1 from J, leaving 13 bases between them. Germline loops: CDR1 MNHEY, CDR2 SVGAGI. The CDR3 DNA reads as TGTGCCAGCAGTCGACGGACAGCTGGCACAGATACGCAGTATTTT. Encoded protein: CASSRRTAGTDTQYF.

The genes are TRBV4-1 and TRBJ2-1; D possibly corresponds to TRBD1 (6 bases). CDR1 and CDR2 (germline): MGHRA, YSYEKL. Trimming stripped 5 bases from V and 7 bases from J, with 12 bases between. CDR3 size: 13 residues. The CDR3 region is CASSLQGRNEQFF. CDR3 sequence (DNA): TGCGCCAGCAGCTTACAGGGAAGGAATGAGCAGTTCTTC.

The rearrangement links TRBV5-6 to TRBJ2-7; the D is unclear. The CDR3 is made up of 13 amino acids. Trimming took 4 bases from V and 0 from J, leaving 8 bases between them. Germline V gives CDR1 SGHDT, CDR2 YYEEEE. This CDR3 is CASSASPSYEQYF. CDR3 DNA sequence: TGTGCCAGCAGCGCGTCCCCCTCCTACGAGCAGTACTTC.

The V call is TRBV7-2, the J call TRBJ1-5; D not certain. The V end was cut by 3 bases, the J end by 9 bases, with 9 bases between. Germline-derived CDR1 and CDR2 are SGHTA and FQGNSA. This CDR3 comprises 12 residues. CDR3 loop: CASSLGYGPQHF. For the CDR3, the DNA is TGTGCCAGCAGCTTGGGGTATGGGCCCCAGCATTTT.